This record covers a single T cell receptor (beta chain). Its antigen is unidentified. The sample originates from a study of T-cell reconstitution after alpha-beta-depleted transplantation in children. Study-wide findings and caveats: Elevated TCRbeta diversity at day 60 was traced, in some patients, to surviving recipient T cells and thymic progenitors. Hyperexpanded clones declined; after one year, newly produced T cells mostly supplied diversity. Expanded graft clones numbering several hundred reportedly gave rise to alpha-beta T cells about two months after transplant.

Unique molecular identifiers were incorporated during preparation of the TCRbeta library. In TCRdb, the PCR reads were re-called with MiXCR into one record per CDR3 protein. The repertoire includes around 580,000 distinct CDR3 sequences, 25% to 30% of them detected once, and under 45% sits in the top ten. The origin of this receptor is a boy in the first two years of life with Wiskott-Aldrich syndrome, due to receive a stem cell transplant. This sample comprised PBMCs, obtained before TCRalphabeta/CD19-depleted stem cell transplant.

CDR3 DNA sequence: TGTGCCAGCAGCTTAGGCGGGACCTTTAACTATGGCTACACCTTC. Its protein is CASSLGGTFNYGYTF. The chain employs TRBV7-2 and TRBJ1-2; D perhaps matches TRBD1 (5 bases). The germline gives CDR1 SGHTA, CDR2 FQGNSA. CDR3 length: 15 residues. V was shortened by 1 base and J by 1 base, with 10 bases between the two germline ends.